Below are 29 T cell receptor beta chains sequenced from a single sample in a study of post-analysis software for immune sequencing data. Their antigens remain unidentified. Overall study results and limits: A handful of TRBV segments were significantly more frequent in patients than in controls. TRBV5-6, TRBV5-1 and TRBV20-1 were among these segments.

Presence of unique molecular identifiers characterized the TCR beta cDNA libraries. TCRdb fed the PCR reads into MiXCR, producing one record per CDR3 protein. The table lists about 460,000 distinct CDR3 sequences, approximately 46% of them singletons. Specimen: blood. The source of these receptors is a girl aged 10 to 17 with multiple sclerosis.

The V gene is TRBV7-2, the J gene TRBJ2-5, with D perhaps being TRBD1 or TRBD2 (5 bases each). Germline lookup yields CDR1 SGHTA and CDR2 FQGNSA. Trimming cost V 5 bases and J 8 bases, with 21 bases left between them. The CDR3 has 15 residues. The DNA for the CDR3 is TGTGCCAGCAGCACATCAGGGACGAGGATGGATACCCAGTACTTC. The encoded protein is CASSTSGTRMDTQYF.

This rearrangement joins TRBV27 to TRBJ2-7, with unresolved D. This CDR3 has 16 amino acids. Trimming took 6 bases from V and 0 from J, leaving 18 bases between them. CDR1 is MNHEY and CDR2 is SMNVEV in the germline V gene (reference sequence). Here the CDR3 reads CASSSYKDGFSYEQYF. The CDR3 DNA is TGTGCCAGCAGCTCTTATAAGGACGGATTCTCCTACGAGCAGTACTTC.

Notes on this clonotype: The junction differs from germline at one of its ends, possibly a read error. The CDR3 DNA reads as TGTGCCAGCAGTCCCCAGACCGACGAGCGGTACTTC. As protein: CASSPQTDERYF. This chain links TRBV12-3 or TRBV12-4 with TRBJ2-7; D remains unclear. The CDR3 consists of 12 residues.

The chain is built from TRBV20-1 and TRBJ2-7; 10 bases line up with TRBD2. V gave up 3 bases and J gave up 4 bases; unmatched junction bases: 9. This CDR3 region has 15 residues. CDR1 is DFQATT and CDR2 is SNEGSKA in the germline V gene (reference sequence). In DNA form, the CDR3 reads TGCAGTGCTAGGGAGAGCGGGAGGGGTGGATACGAGCAGTACTTC. Residues: CSARESGRGGYEQYF.

The gene calls are TRBV4-1 and TRBJ2-5, with 8 bases lining up with TRBD2. The DNA end lines up better with TRBJ2-7; the J call may be wrong. Germline V CDR1 and CDR2: MGHRA, YSYEKL. This CDR3 spans 15 amino acids. This CDR3 is CASSQQGLVWDEQYF. The DNA for the CDR3 is TGCGCCAGCAGCCAACAGGGACTAGTGTGGGACGAGCAGTACTTC.

This clonotype was found a few times. The CDR3 coding sequence is TGTGCCAGCAGTATGGGGTGGGGTGAGCAGTTCTTC. Translating gives CASSMGWGEQFF. The gene calls are TRBV12-3 or TRBV12-4 and TRBJ2-1; D uncertain. V shed 5 bases and J shed 9 bases, with 11 bases lying between them. The CDR3 sequence is 12 residues long.

The chain combines TRBV12-3 or TRBV12-4 with TRBJ2-3; D is unresolved. The CDR3 is 14 amino acids. Deletions cut 1 base from V and 0 bases from J, with 5 bases between. CDR3 in amino acids: CASSLGVSTDTQYF. CDR3 DNA sequence: TGTGCCAGCAGTTTAGGGGTTAGCACAGATACGCAGTATTTT.

This clonotype showed up just a few times. V usage is TRBV20-1 and J usage is TRBJ1-1; 8 bases are shared with TRBD1. After removal of 0 bases from V and 3 bases from J, the junction contained 3 bases not matched to a gene. Per the germline V gene, CDR1 is DFQATT and CDR2 is SNEGSKA (reference sequence). This CDR3 has 14 amino acids. CDR3: CSARDQGADTEAFF. CDR3 bases: TGCAGTGCTAGAGATCAGGGGGCGGACACTGAAGCTTTCTTT.

This clonotype was observed a handful of times. The V and J genes are TRBV20-1 and TRBJ2-1; 7 positions match TRBD2. Losses at the gene ends were 1 base for V and 10 bases for J; bases not matched to a gene: 7. The CDR3 is 13 residues long. Germline-derived CDR1 and CDR2 are DFQATT and SNEGSKA (reference sequence). CDR3 sequence reads: CSARASGGGEQFF. The CDR3 DNA reads as TGCAGTGCTAGAGCCTCGGGAGGAGGCGAGCAGTTCTTC.

The V call is TRBV7-9, the J call TRBJ1-6; D gene unclear. CDR3 length: 15 residues. Looked up from germline, CDR1 is SEHNR and CDR2 is FQNEAQ (reference sequence). Trimming took off 5 bases at V and 7 bases at J, with 15 bases between the two ends. Here the CDR3 reads CASSPTRTGNSPLHF. DNA for the CDR3: TGTGCCAGCAGCCCAACTAGGACGGGAAATTCACCCCTCCACTTT.

This clonotype was counted between two and nine times. The chain links TRBV20-1 to TRBJ2-7; 10 nucleotides line up with TRBD2. Trimming removed 7 bases from V and 3 bases from J; junction bases left unmatched: 6. Germline V gene sequence: CDR1 DFQATT, CDR2 SNEGSKA (reference sequence). This CDR3 has 13 amino acids. As DNA, the CDR3 is TGCAGTGGGAGAGGGACTAGCGACTACGAGCAGTACTTC. Its protein product is CSGRGTSDYEQYF.

In its sample, this clonotype was seen once. This chain uses TRBV11-2 with TRBJ2-7; the D is unclear. Looked up from germline, CDR1 is SGHAT and CDR2 is FQNNGV. The CDR3 loop spans 15 amino acids. Trimming took off 4 bases at V and 4 bases at J, with 17 bases between the two ends. CDR3 DNA: TGTGCCAGCAGCTCCGGTACTCTCGCCATTTACGAGCAGTACTTC. Translation: CASSSGTLAIYEQYF.

The table lists this clonotype with a few counts. The V and J genes are TRBV2 and TRBJ2-7; D tentatively fits TRBD1 or TRBD2 (5 bases each). In germline, CDR1 is SNHLY, CDR2 FYNNEI. The CDR3 sequence is 15 residues long. V dropped 5 bases and J dropped 2 bases, with 16 bases sitting between them. The chain's CDR3 is CASSPTRGFTYEQYF. DNA of the CDR3: TGTGCCAGCAGTCCTACTAGGGGATTCACCTACGAGCAGTACTTC.

The table lists this clonotype with a few counts. The V call is TRBV29-1, the J call TRBJ2-1; 13 nucleotides match TRBD2. The germline gives CDR1 SQVTM, CDR2 ANQGSEA. The CDR3 has 16 amino acids. The V gene end was trimmed by 3 bases and the J gene end by 7 bases; junction bases not matched to a gene: 9. CDR3 DNA: TGCAGCGTTGACCCCGGACTAGCGGGAGATCTGAATGAGCAGTTCTTC. It yields the protein CSVDPGLAGDLNEQFF.

This clonotype was counted once. V gene TRBV3-1 combines with J gene TRBJ2-2, with D perhaps assigned TRBD1 or TRBD2 (6 bases each). Deletions cut 0 bases from V and 3 bases from J, with 14 bases between. Per germline, CDR1 LGHDT and CDR2 YNNKEL (reference sequence). CDR3 length: 17 residues. CDR3 sequence reads: CASSQDFGGQDTGELFF. Written as DNA, the CDR3 is TGTGCCAGCAGCCAAGATTTTGGGGGGCAGGACACCGGGGAGCTGTTTTTT. Together with reference TRBV3-1 and TRBJ2-2, the CDR3 gives the full variable domain: DTAVSQTPKYLVTQMGNDKSIKCEQNLGHDTMYWYKQDSKKFLKIMFSYNNKELIINETVPNRFSPKSPDKAHLNLHINSLELGDSAVYFCASSQDFGGQDTGELFFGEGSRLTVL.

This chain joins TRBV7-2 and TRBJ1-2; D is unresolved. V was trimmed by 2 bases and J by 1 base, leaving 11 bases between them. This CDR3 has 15 amino acids. CDR1 is SGHTA, CDR2 FQGNSA, per germline. The CDR3 sequence is CASSLSDGRNYGYTF. The CDR3 coding sequence is TGTGCCAGCAGCTTAAGCGACGGACGTAACTATGGCTACACCTTC.

Only a few counts were recorded for this clonotype. V is TRBV7-8 and J is TRBJ2-1, with TRBD1 matching 8 bases. There are 14 residues in the CDR3. CDR1 SGHVS and CDR2 FQNEAQ come from the germline V gene. V dropped 1 base and J dropped 4; count of bases not matched to a gene: 0. The CDR3 region is CASSLGDRYNEQFF. As DNA, the CDR3 is TGTGCCAGCAGCTTAGGGGACAGGTACAATGAGCAGTTCTTC.

A few counts support this clonotype. The chain links TRBV4-1 to TRBJ2-5; 7 nucleotides align to TRBD2. The DNA matches TRBJ2-7 better at its end, which makes the J call doubtful. Germline loops: CDR1 MGHRA, CDR2 YSYEKL. The CDR3 has 15 amino acids. CDR3: CASSHRGLAVYEQYF. The CDR3 coding sequence is TGCGCCAGCAGTCACCGTGGGCTAGCGGTCTACGAGCAGTACTTC.

This clonotype was recorded at least ten times. V usage is TRBV7-3 and J usage is TRBJ2-6, with D unresolved. CDR1 is SGHTA and CDR2 is FQGTGA in the germline V gene. The CDR3 loop spans 13 amino acids. V lost 2 bases and J lost 4, with 3 bases in between. The DNA for the CDR3 is TGTGCCAGCAGCTTAGGAGGGGCCAACGTCCTGACTTTC. Translation: CASSLGGANVLTF.

The chain uses TRBV13 and TRBJ2-1; 12 nucleotides agree with TRBD2. The CDR3 runs to 17 residues. V lost 3 bases and J lost 2; bases outside the gene matches: 5. Germline V CDR1 and CDR2: PRHDT, FYEKMQ (reference sequence). CDR3 DNA: TGTGCCAGCAGCTTCCTAGCGGGAGGGAAAACCTACAATGAGCAGTTCTTC. It encodes CASSFLAGGKTYNEQFF.

The chain recombines TRBV14 with TRBJ1-2; TRBD1 is a possible D gene (5 bases). Germline assignment: CDR1 SGHDN and CDR2 FVKESK. Trimming took 0 bases from V and 3 from J, leaving 8 bases between them. The CDR3 has 14 residues. This CDR3 reads CASSQERTYYGYTF. DNA for the CDR3: TGTGCCAGCAGCCAAGAGAGGACATACTATGGCTACACCTTC. Supplemented by reference TRBV14 and TRBJ1-2, the full variable domain reads EAGVTQFPSHSVIEKGQTVTLRCDPISGHDNLYWYRRVMGKEIKFLLHFVKESKQDESGMPNNRFLAERTGGTYSTLKVQPAELEDSGVYFCASSQERTYYGYTFGSGTRLTVV.

J is TRBJ1-1 and V is TRBV7-3, with a tentative D call TRBD1 (6 bases). V lost 5 bases, J lost 11 bases, and 15 bases lay in between. This CDR3 is 12 amino acids long. Germline assignment: CDR1 SGHTA and CDR2 FQGTGA. In DNA form, the CDR3 reads TGTGCCAGCAGCCCTGGAGGGGGAAAGGCTTTCTTT. Its translation is CASSPGGGKAFF.

V usage is TRBV21-1 and J usage is TRBJ2-7; the tabulated D call, TRBD1, remains unverified against the DNA. TRBV21-1 is labeled a pseudogene. The CDR3 covers 17 residues. This CDR3 reads CASSKIKGQGTSYEQYF. The CDR3 DNA follows: TGTGCCAGCAGCAAAATTAAGGGACAGGGGACCTCCTACGAGCAGTACTTC.

This chain joins TRBV9 and TRBJ1-2; no clear D. Trimming took 1 base from V and 1 from J, leaving 5 bases between them. The CDR3 totals 13 residues. Germline loops: CDR1 SGDLS, CDR2 YYNGEE. The CDR3 DNA reads TGTGCCAGCAGCGTACAGGTTAACTATGGCTACACCTTC. Its protein is CASSVQVNYGYTF.

The chain has TRBV28 and TRBJ2-7; D might be TRBD1 (6 bases). CDR1 is MDHEN and CDR2 is SYDVKM in the germline V gene. Trimming took 8 bases from V and 0 from J, leaving 14 bases between them. The CDR3 sequence is 14 residues long. The CDR3 spells CASGGQLSSYEQYF. The CDR3 DNA sequence: TGTGCCAGCGGAGGACAGTTGAGCTCCTACGAGCAGTACTTC.

This clonotype showed up just a few times. The chain is built from TRBV7-2 and TRBJ2-7; TRBD1 or TRBD2 may be the D gene (5 bases each). Germline CDR1 SGHTA, CDR2 FQGNSA. Trimming pared 1 base from V and 3 bases from J, leaving 13 bases between. This CDR3 spans 15 amino acids. The CDR3 coding sequence is TGTGCCAGCAGCTTAGGGGACGGTGGCCTCTACGAGCAGTACTTC. Protein product: CASSLGDGGLYEQYF.

Notes on this clonotype: Compared with germline, one end of the junction differs, possibly owing to a read error. The V call is TRBV3-1, the J call TRBJ2-1; 7 bases map to TRBD2. The CDR3 totals 13 residues. Germline assignment: CDR1 LGHDT and CDR2 YNNKEL (reference sequence). In DNA, the CDR3 is TGTACCAGCAGCCAAGCGGGACCCAATGAGCAGTTCTTC. Its protein product is CTSSQAGPNEQFF.

This chain uses TRBV5-1 with TRBJ1-1; D not resolved. The length of the CDR3 is 12 residues. V was shortened by 3 bases and J by 4 bases, with 7 bases between the two germline ends. Germline-derived CDR1 and CDR2 are SGHRS and YFSETQ. Written as DNA, the CDR3 is TGCGCCAGCAGCTCCGCCCGCACTGAAGCTTTCTTT. Its protein product is CASSSARTEAFF.

This rearrangement joins TRBV29-1 to TRBJ2-4, with D perhaps TRBD2 (5 bases). The DNA end is a closer match to TRBJ2-7, so the J assignment may be wrong. Per the germline V gene, CDR1 is SQVTM and CDR2 is ANQGSEA. The CDR3 totals 14 residues. The CDR3 nucleotides read TGCAGCGTTGTGGGCCCCTCACTAGCCTACGAGCAGTACTTC. Its protein is CSVVGPSLAYEQYF.